A single sample is the source of the 3 T cell receptor beta chains below, sequenced in a study of blood T cell repertoires in COVID-19. TCRdb's copy holds only in-frame clones and misses some; the assay was immunoSEQ multiplex PCR. The sample consists of hundreds of thousands of clones, approximately 90% of them appearing once. Material for sequencing was PBMCs or T cells enriched from blood (not recorded which). The receptor source for this set is a man younger than 40 who had recovered from COVID-19.

The CDR3, as DNA: TGTGCCAGCAGCCAAGAATCCAGATCCTCCTACGAGCAGTACTTC. Translated: CASSQESRSSYEQYF. V usage is TRBV4-2 and J usage is TRBJ2-7; D is uncertain. Between the trimmed V and J ends, which lost 0 bases and 0 bases, there was a span of 9 bases. Looked up from germline, CDR1 is LGHNA and CDR2 is YNFKEQ. The length of the CDR3 is 15 residues.

This chain uses TRBV14 with TRBJ2-3; D might be TRBD1 (5 bases). V lost 3 bases and J 6 bases, leaving 10 bases between the germline ends. Germline CDR1 reads SGHDN; CDR2 reads FVKESK. The CDR3 contains 13 residues. The CDR3 DNA sequence: TGTGCCAGCAGCCACCAGGGTGGGGATACGCAGTATTTT. The encoded protein is CASSHQGGDTQYF.

V and J are TRBV19 and TRBJ1-6; D remains unclear. This CDR3 spans 12 amino acids. CDR1 is LNHDA and CDR2 is SQIVND in the germline V gene (reference sequence). Between the trimmed V and J ends, which lost 5 bases and 9 bases, there was a span of 8 bases. This CDR3 is CASSYSGSPLHF. Here the CDR3 DNA reads TGTGCCAGTAGTTACAGCGGTTCACCCCTCCACTTT. The full variable domain, completed using reference TRBV19 and TRBJ1-6, is DGGITQSPKYLFRKEGQNVTLSCEQNLNHDAMYWYRQDPGQGLRLIYYSQIVNDFQKGDIAEGYSVSREKKESFPLTVTSAQKNPTAFYLCASSYSGSPLHFGNGTRLTVT.